This TCR beta chain stems from a study of OX40 agonist ivuxolimab in advanced cancers. CDR1 is SNHLY and CDR2 is FYNNEI in the germline V gene. This CDR3 is 14 amino acids long. V was cut by 7 bases and J by 0 bases, with 10 bases left in between. Data came from immunoSEQ multiplex PCR; TCRdb stores just in-frame clones and leaves some out. The sample yields roughly 35,000 clones, 86% seen once. The source of this sequence is an adult with an advanced solid tumor such as melanoma, head and neck, liver or kidney cancer. The input for sequencing was CD4+ or CD8+ T cells sorted from blood, taken in a trial of the OX40 agonist ivuxolimab. The chain recombines TRBV2 with TRBJ2-1, with a possible D match to TRBD1 (5 bases). The DNA of the CDR3 is TGTGCCAGCACCAGACAGAGCTCCTACAATGAGCAGTTCTTC. This codes for CASTRQSSYNEQFF.